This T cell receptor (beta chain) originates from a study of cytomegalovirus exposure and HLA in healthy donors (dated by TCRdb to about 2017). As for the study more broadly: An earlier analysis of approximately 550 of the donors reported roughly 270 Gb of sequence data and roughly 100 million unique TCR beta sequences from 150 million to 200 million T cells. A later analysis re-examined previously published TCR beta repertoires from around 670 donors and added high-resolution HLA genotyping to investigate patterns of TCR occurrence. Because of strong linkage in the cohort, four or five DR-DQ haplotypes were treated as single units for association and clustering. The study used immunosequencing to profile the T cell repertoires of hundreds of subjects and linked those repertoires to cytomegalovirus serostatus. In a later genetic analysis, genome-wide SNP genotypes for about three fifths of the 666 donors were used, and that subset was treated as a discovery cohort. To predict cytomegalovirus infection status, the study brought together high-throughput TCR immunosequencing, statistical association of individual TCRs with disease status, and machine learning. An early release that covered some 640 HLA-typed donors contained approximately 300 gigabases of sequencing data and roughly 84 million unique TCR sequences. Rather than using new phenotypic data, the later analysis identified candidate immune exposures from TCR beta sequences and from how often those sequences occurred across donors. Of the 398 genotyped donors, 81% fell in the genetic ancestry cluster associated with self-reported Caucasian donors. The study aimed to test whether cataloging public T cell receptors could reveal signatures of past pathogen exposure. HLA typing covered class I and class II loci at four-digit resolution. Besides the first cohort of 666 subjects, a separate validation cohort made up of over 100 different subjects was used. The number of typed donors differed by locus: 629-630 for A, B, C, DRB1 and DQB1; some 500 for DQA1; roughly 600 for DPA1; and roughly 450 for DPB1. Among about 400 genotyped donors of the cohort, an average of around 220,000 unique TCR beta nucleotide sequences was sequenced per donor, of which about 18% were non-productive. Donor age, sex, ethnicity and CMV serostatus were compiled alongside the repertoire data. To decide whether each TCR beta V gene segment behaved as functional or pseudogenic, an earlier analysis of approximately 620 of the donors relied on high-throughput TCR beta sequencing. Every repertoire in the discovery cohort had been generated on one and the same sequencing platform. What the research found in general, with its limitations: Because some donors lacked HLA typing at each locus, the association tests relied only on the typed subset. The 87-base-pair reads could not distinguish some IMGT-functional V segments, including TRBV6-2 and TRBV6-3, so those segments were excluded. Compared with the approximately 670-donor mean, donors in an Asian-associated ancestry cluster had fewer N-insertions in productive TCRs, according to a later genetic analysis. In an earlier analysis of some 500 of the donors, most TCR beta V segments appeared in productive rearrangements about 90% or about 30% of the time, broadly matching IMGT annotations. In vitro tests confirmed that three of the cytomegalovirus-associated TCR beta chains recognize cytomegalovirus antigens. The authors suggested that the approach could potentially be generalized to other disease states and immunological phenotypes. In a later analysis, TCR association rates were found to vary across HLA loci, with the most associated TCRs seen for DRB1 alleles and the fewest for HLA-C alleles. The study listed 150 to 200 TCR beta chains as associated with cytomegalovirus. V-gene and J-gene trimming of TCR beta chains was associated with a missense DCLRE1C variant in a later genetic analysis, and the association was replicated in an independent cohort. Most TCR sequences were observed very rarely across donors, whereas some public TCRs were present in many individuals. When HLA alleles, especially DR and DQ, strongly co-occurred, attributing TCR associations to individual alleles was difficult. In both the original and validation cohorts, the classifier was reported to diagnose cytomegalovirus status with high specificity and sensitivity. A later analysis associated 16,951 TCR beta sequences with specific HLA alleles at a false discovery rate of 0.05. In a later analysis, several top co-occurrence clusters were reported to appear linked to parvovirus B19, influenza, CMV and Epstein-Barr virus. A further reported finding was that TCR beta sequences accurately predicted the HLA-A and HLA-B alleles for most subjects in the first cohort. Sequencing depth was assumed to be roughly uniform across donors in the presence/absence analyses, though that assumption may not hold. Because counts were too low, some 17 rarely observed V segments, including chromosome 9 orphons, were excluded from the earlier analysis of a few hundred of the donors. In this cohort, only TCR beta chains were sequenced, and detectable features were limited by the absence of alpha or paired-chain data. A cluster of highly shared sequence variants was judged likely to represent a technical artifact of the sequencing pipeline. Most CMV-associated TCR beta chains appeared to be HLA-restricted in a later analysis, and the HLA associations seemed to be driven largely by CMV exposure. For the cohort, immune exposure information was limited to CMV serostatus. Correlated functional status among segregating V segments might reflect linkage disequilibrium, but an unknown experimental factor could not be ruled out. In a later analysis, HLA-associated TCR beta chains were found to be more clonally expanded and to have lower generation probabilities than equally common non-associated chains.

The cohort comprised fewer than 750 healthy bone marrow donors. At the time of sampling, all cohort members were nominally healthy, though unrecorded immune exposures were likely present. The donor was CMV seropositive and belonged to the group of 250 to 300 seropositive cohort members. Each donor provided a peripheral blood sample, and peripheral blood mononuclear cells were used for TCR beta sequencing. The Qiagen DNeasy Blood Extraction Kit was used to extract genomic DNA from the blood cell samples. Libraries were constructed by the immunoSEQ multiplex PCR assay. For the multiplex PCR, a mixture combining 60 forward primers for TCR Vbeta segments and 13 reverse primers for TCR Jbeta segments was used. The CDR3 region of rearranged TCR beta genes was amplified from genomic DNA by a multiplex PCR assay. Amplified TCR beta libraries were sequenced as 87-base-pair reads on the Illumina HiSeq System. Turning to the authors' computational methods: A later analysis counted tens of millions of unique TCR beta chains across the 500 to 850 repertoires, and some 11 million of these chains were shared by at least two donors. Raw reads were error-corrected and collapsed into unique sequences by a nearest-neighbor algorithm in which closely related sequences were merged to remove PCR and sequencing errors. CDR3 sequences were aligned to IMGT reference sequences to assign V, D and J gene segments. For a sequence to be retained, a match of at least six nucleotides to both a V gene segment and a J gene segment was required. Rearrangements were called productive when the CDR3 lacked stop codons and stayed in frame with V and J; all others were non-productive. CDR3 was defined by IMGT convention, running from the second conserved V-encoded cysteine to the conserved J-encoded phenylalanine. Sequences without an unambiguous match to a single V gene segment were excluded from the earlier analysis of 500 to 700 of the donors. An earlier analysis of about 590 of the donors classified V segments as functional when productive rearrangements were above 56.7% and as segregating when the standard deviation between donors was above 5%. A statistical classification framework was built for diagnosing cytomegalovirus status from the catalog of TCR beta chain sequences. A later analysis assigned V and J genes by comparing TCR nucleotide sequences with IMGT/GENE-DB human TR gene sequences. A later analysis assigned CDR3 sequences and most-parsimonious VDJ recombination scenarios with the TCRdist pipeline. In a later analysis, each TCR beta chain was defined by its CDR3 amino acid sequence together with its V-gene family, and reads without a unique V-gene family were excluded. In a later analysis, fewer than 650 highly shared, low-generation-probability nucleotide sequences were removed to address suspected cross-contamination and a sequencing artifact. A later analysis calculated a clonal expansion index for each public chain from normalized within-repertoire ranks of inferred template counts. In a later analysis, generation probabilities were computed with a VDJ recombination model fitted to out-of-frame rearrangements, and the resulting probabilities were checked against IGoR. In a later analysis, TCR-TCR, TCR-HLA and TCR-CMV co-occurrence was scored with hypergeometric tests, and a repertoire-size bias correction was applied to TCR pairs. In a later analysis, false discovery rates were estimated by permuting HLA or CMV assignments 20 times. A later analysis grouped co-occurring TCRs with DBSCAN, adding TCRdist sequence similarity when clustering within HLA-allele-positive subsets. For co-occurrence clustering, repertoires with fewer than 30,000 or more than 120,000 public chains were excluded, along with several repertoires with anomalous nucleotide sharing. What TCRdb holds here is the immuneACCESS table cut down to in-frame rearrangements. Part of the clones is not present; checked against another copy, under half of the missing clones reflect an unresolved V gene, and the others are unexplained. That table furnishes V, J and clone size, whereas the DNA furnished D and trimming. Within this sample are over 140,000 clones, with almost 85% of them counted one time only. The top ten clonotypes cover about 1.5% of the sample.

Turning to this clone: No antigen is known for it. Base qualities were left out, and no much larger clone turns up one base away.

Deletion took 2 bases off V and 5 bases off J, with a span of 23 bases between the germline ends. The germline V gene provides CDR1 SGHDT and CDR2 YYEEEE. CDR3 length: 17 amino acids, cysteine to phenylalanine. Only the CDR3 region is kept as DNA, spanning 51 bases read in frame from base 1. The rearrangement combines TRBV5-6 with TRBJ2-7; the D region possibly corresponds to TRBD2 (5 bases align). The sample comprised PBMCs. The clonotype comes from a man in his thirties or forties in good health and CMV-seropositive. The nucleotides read TGTGCCAGCAGCTTTTTTTTCCCGGGAACCTCGTACCACGAGCAGTACTTC. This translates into CASSFFFPGTSYHEQYF.